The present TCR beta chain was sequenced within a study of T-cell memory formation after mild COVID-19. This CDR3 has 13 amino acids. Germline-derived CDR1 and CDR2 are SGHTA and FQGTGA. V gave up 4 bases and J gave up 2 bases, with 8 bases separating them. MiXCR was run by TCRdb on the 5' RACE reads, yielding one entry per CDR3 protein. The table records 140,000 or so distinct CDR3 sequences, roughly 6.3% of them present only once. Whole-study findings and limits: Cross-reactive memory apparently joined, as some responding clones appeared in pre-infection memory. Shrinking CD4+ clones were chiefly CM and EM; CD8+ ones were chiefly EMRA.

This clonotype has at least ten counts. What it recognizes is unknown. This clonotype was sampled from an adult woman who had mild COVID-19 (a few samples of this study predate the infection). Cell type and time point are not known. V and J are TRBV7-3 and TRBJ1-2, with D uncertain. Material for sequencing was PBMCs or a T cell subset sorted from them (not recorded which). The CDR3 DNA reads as TGTGCCAGCAGCTCCGGTGGGAACTATGGCTACACCTTC. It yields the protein CASSSGGNYGYTF.